This entry lists 13 T cell receptor beta chains sequenced from one sample in a study of blood T cell repertoires in COVID-19. Produced via immunoSEQ multiplex PCR; TCRdb's table is partial and in-frame only. The sample carries 90,000 to 120,000 clones, about 75% recorded once. Sequencing was done on a sample of peripheral blood. Receptors originate from a man aged 80 or over with acute or convalescent COVID-19.

The chain links TRBV7-8 to TRBJ2-4, with 8 nucleotides matching TRBD1. V dropped 3 bases and J dropped 10; count of bases not matched to a gene: 2. This CDR3 spans 12 amino acids. Looked up from germline, CDR1 is SGHVS and CDR2 is FQNEAQ. CDR3 sequence: CASSFGQGIQYF. The CDR3 DNA sequence: TGTGCCAGCAGCTTCGGACAGGGAATTCAGTACTTC.

In its sample, this clone was seen many times. The J gene is TRBJ1-1, the V gene TRBV3-1 (or the pseudogene TRBV3-2); maybe TRBD1 (5 bases). Trimming removed 3 bases from V and 1 base from J, with 9 bases in between. Germline lookup yields CDR1 LGHDT and CDR2 YNNKEL (reference sequence). The length of the CDR3 is 14 residues. The CDR3 nucleotides read TGTGCCAGCAGCCATATCCAGGGGAACACTGAAGCTTTCTTT. It encodes CASSHIQGNTEAFF.

The rearrangement uses TRBV28 and TRBJ2-5; no reliable D call. The V gene lost 10 bases and the J gene lost 1 base, with 13 bases spanning the gap. The CDR3 sequence is 13 residues long. In germline, CDR1 is MDHEN, CDR2 SYDVKM. The CDR3 DNA reads TGTGCCACCACTCTCAACGGCCAAGAGACCCAGTACTTC. It translates to CATTLNGQETQYF.

This clone has just one count. This chain links TRBV2 with TRBJ2-7; 10 bases match TRBD1. V lost 3 bases, J lost 5 bases, and 1 base stayed unmatched. The CDR3 is 13 amino acids. Looked up from germline, CDR1 is SNHLY and CDR2 is FYNNEI. The CDR3 bases are TGTGCCAGCAGTGACGGGACAGGGGACGAGCAGTACTTC. This encodes CASSDGTGDEQYF.

The CDR3 DNA follows: TGTGCCACCAGTGCCATGGGGGGTTTTGGCTACACCTTC. This gives the protein CATSAMGGFGYTF. The V gene is TRBV24-1, the J gene TRBJ1-2, with D perhaps TRBD1 (5 bases). V lost 5 bases and J 7 bases, leaving 13 bases between the germline ends. The germline CDR1 and CDR2 sequences are KGHDR and SFDVKD. The CDR3 covers 13 residues.

The chain couples TRBV6-2 or TRBV6-3 to TRBJ1-1; tentative D call: TRBD1 (5 bases). V lost 5 bases, J lost 1 base, and 11 bases lay in between. This CDR3 comprises 14 residues. The germline V gene encodes CDR1 MNHEY and CDR2 SVGEGT. In DNA, the CDR3 is TGTGCCAGCAGTCCATGGGGCGCGAACACTGAAGCTTTCTTT. Protein product: CASSPWGANTEAFF.

The chain combines TRBV6-2 or TRBV6-3 with TRBJ2-7; 11 bases fit TRBD2. Germline values: CDR1 MNHEY, CDR2 SVGEGT. CDR3 size: 16 residues. V lost 0 bases, J lost 3 bases, and 4 bases stayed unmatched. The CDR3 bases are TGTGCCAGCAGTTACTCCGGACTAGCGGGCGGCTACGAGCAGTACTTC. Protein sequence: CASSYSGLAGGYEQYF.

The V gene is TRBV4-2, the J gene TRBJ2-2, with a weak D call TRBD1 (5 bases). Trimming cost V 1 base and J 0 bases, with 6 bases left between them. CDR3 length: 15 amino acids. The V gene's germline CDR1 is LGHNA and CDR2 YNFKEQ. The CDR3 sequence is CASSQVQANTGELFF. The CDR3, as DNA: TGTGCCAGCAGCCAAGTACAGGCGAACACCGGGGAGCTGTTTTTT.

The V gene is TRBV5-6, the J gene TRBJ2-1, with 9 bases fitting TRBD2. J lost 7 bases, V lost 5 bases, and 10 bases had no gene match. The germline V gene has CDR1 SGHDT and CDR2 YYEEEE. This CDR3 is built from 15 residues. This CDR3 is CASSRAWTSVNEQFF. As DNA, the CDR3 is TGTGCCAGCAGTCGGGCGTGGACTAGCGTGAATGAGCAGTTCTTC.

There are a few counts of this clone. CDR3 nucleotide sequence: TGTGCCAGCAGCCCAGGGGCGCGTGGACAGTACTTC. It encodes CASSPGARGQYF. The chain uses TRBV12-3 or TRBV12-4 and TRBJ2-7; TRBD1 is a possible D gene (6 bases). Deletions cut 6 bases from V and 10 bases from J, with 16 bases between. CDR3 length: 12 residues.

This chain links TRBV21-1 with TRBJ2-7; the DNA was not used to check the table's D call, TRBD2. TRBV21-1 is classified as a pseudogene. This CDR3 comprises 15 residues. CDR3 residues: CASSKEVPGPGKQYF. CDR3 nucleotides: TGTGCCAGCAGCAAAGAGGTCCCAGGTCCCGGGAAGCAGTACTTC.

This sequence joins TRBV19 and TRBJ2-7, with D perhaps matching TRBD2 (6 bases). Trimming shortened V by 3 bases and J by 6 bases, and 18 bases separated the two germline ends. Germline V CDR1 and CDR2: LNHDA, SQIVND (reference sequence). The CDR3 has 15 amino acids. The CDR3 region has the DNA TGTGCCAGTAGTATTGGCAGCCCTCAGGGAGGCGAGCAGTACTTC. This codes for CASSIGSPQGGEQYF.

This clone came up a few times. Other nucleotide sequences from this sample produce the same CDR3. The chain carries TRBV7-9 and TRBJ2-7; 7 nucleotides agree with TRBD1. V lost 8 bases to trimming and J lost 0 bases; unmatched junction nucleotides: 4. CDR1 is SEHNR, CDR2 FQNEAQ, per germline (reference sequence). This CDR3 has 13 residues. The CDR3 here is CASREGASYEQYF. Here the CDR3 DNA reads TGTGCCAGCCGCGAGGGGGCCTCCTACGAGCAGTACTTC.